These T cell receptor beta chains were read from a single sample in a study of blood T cell repertoires in COVID-19. Only in-frame clones appear in the TCRdb table, and some are missing; sequencing was by immunoSEQ multiplex PCR. Of about 210,000 clones in the sample, approximately 85% were seen once. Source material: peripheral blood. These receptors were collected from a woman between 70 and 85 years old with COVID-19, enrolled during active disease. The CDR3 runs from the conserved cysteine through the conserved F or W. The order of the fields is V gene, D gene, J gene, CDR3 protein. D genes are given only for firm matches.

TRBV3-1/TRBV3-2	.	TRBJ1-1	CASSQGSQNTEAFF
TRBV4-3	TRBD1	TRBJ1-2	CASSQDLAGGKGYTF
TRBV6-5	.	TRBJ1-6	CASGQQSSYNSPLHF
TRBV29-1	.	TRBJ2-3	CSVDRGPDTQYF
TRBV7-6	TRBD1	TRBJ1-3	CASRGGQGNSAGNTIYF
TRBV3-1/TRBV3-2	.	TRBJ2-6	CASSQGAPGLSGANVLTF
TRBV2	TRBD2	TRBJ2-1	CASSVKSGTYNEQFF
TRBV28	TRBD2	TRBJ2-3	CASRRGLAGVRDTQYF
TRBV5-4	.	TRBJ2-2	CASSPEGPVTGELFF
TRBV5-4	TRBD2	TRBJ2-7	CASSIGLAAPEQYF
TRBV5-1	.	TRBJ2-1	CASSPYSYNEQFF
TRBV5-4	TRBD2	TRBJ2-1	CASSLKGTSGSDPFF
TRBV6-5	.	TRBJ1-3	CASTLTPERGVTIYF